Each of the 17 T cell receptor beta chains below was sequenced from the same sample in a study of blood T cell repertoires in COVID-19. Produced via immunoSEQ multiplex PCR; TCRdb's table is partial and in-frame only. The sample includes about 50,000 clones, around four fifths of them seen just once. The sequenced sample was peripheral blood. All receptors come from a human donor in a cohort sampled during active COVID-19.

The chain joins TRBV6-2 or TRBV6-3 to TRBJ2-3; 9 nucleotides align to TRBD2. J was trimmed by 7 bases and V by 3 bases; bases with no gene match: 11. The CDR3 is 16 residues long. Germline V gives CDR1 MNHEY, CDR2 SVGEGT. This CDR3 reads CASSYTVSGGPHTQYF. Written as DNA, the CDR3 is TGTGCCAGCAGTTATACGGTCAGCGGGGGGCCCCATACGCAGTATTTT.

The chain joins TRBV19 to TRBJ2-1; 10 bases line up with TRBD1. The CDR3 spans 17 residues. Trimming at V came to 3 bases and at J to 10 bases, leaving 15 bases not matched to a gene. Germline V gene lookup returns CDR1 LNHDA and CDR2 SQIVND (reference sequence). The CDR3, as DNA: TGTGCCAGTAGTATGCCGGGAGGGGGACAGGGGACCAAGGAGCAGTTCTTC. This codes for CASSMPGGGQGTKEQFF.

The rearrangement joins TRBV7-9 to TRBJ2-7; D not resolved. Trimming took 5 bases from V and 0 from J, leaving 11 bases between them. CDR1 and CDR2 from the germline V gene are SEHNR and FQNEAQ (reference sequence). The CDR3 consists of 14 residues. The DNA for the CDR3 is TGTGCCAGCAGCCCCCGACCGGGCTCCTACGAGCAGTACTTC. Protein sequence: CASSPRPGSYEQYF.

V usage is TRBV7-8 and J usage is TRBJ2-7; 8 nucleotides line up with TRBD1. The germline CDR1 and CDR2 sequences are SGHVS and FQNEAQ. The length of the CDR3 is 14 residues. The trim removed 5 bases at V and 3 bases at J, leaving 6 bases unmatched. This chain's CDR3 is CASSPGGRYYEQYF. The CDR3 DNA reads TGTGCCAGCAGCCCAGGGGGCCGATACTACGAGCAGTACTTC. Looking up the rest from reference TRBV7-8 and TRBJ2-7 gives the full variable domain: GAGVSQSPRYKVAKRGQDVALRCDPISGHVSLFWYQQALGQGPEFLTYFQNEAQLDKSGLPSDRFFAERPEGSVSTLKIQRTQQEDSAVYLCASSPGGRYYEQYFGPGTRLTVT.

This clone is a singleton in its sample. The V call is TRBV20-1, the J call TRBJ1-4; unclear D gene. The CDR3 consists of 11 residues. V was cut by 6 bases and J by 5 bases, with 7 bases left in between. Germline CDR1 DFQATT, CDR2 SNEGSKA (reference sequence). CDR3 DNA: TGCAGTGCCCACGAGAATGAAAAACTGTTTTTT. Translation gives CSAHENEKLFF.

J is TRBJ2-5 and V is TRBV5-1, with TRBD1 as a possible D gene (5 bases). The V end was cut by 4 bases, the J end by 1 base, with 8 bases between. This CDR3 comprises 13 residues. The V gene's germline CDR1 is SGHRS and CDR2 YFSETQ. Here the CDR3 reads CASSKDTQETQYF. The CDR3 DNA reads as TGCGCCAGCAGCAAGGACACCCAAGAGACCCAGTACTTC.

The V call is TRBV28, the J call TRBJ1-2; no reliable D call. V was pared by 5 bases and J by 4 bases, with 5 bases between. Germline V lookup: CDR1 MDHEN, CDR2 SYDVKM. The CDR3 contains 11 residues. CDR3 sequence reads: CASSNCYGYTF. DNA of the CDR3: TGTGCCAGCAGTAACTGCTATGGCTACACCTTC.

The V gene is TRBV6-6, the J gene TRBJ1-5; D is possibly TRBD1 (5 bases). CDR1 and CDR2 from the germline V gene are MNHNY and SVGAGI (reference sequence). The CDR3 is 11 amino acids. Trimming removed 8 bases from V and 10 bases from J, with 12 bases in between. The CDR3 protein is CASGMDKPQHF. DNA of the CDR3: TGTGCCAGCGGAATGGACAAACCCCAGCATTTT.

This rearrangement joins TRBV6-5 to TRBJ1-2, with 9 nucleotides matching TRBD1. V lost 7 bases to trimming and J lost 4 bases; unmatched junction nucleotides: 7. The CDR3 extends over 14 amino acids. CDR1 and CDR2 (germline): MNHEY, SVGAGI. The DNA of the CDR3 is TGTGCCAGCACCTGGACAGGGGATTCCTATGGCTACACCTTC. This sequence encodes CASTWTGDSYGYTF.

V usage is TRBV30 and J usage is TRBJ1-2; D unclear. Germline V gene data show CDR1 as GTSNPN and CDR2 as SVGIG (reference sequence). CDR3 length equals 11 residues. V lost 2 bases to trimming and J lost 8 bases, with 9 bases between them. The CDR3 nucleotides read TGTGCCTGGAGTCGCGTTGTGGGCTACACCTTC. Residues: CAWSRVVGYTF. The whole variable domain, remainder taken from reference TRBV30 and TRBJ1-2, is SQTIHQWPATLVQPVGSPLSLECTVEGTSNPNLYWYRQAAGRGLQLLFYSVGIGQISSEVPQNLSASRPQDRQFILSSKKLLLSDSGFYLCAWSRVVGYTFGSGTRLTVV.

A few counts support this clone. V gene TRBV9 combines with J gene TRBJ1-3, with D unclear. V lost 3 bases, J lost 1 base, and 5 bases lay in between. Germline CDR1 reads SGDLS; CDR2 reads YYNGEE. This CDR3 is 13 amino acids long. DNA of the CDR3: TGTGCCAGCAGCGGTCAGTCTGGAAACACCATATATTTT. Protein sequence: CASSGQSGNTIYF. Combining the CDR3 with reference TRBV9 and TRBJ1-3 gives the whole variable domain DSGVTQTPKHLITATGQRVTLRCSPRSGDLSVYWYQQSLDQGLQFLIQYYNGEERAKGNILERFSAQQFPDLHSELNLSSLELGDSALYFCASSGQSGNTIYFGEGSWLTVV.

The gene calls are TRBV19 and TRBJ1-2; no clear D gene. The V gene lost 1 base and the J gene lost 3 bases, with 15 bases spanning the gap. In germline, CDR1 is LNHDA, CDR2 SQIVND (reference sequence). The CDR3 covers 16 residues. The CDR3 protein is CASSIAWLGGDYGYTF. The CDR3 DNA is TGTGCCAGTAGTATAGCATGGCTGGGAGGTGACTATGGCTACACCTTC. The full variable domain, rest sourced from reference TRBV19 and TRBJ1-2, is DGGITQSPKYLFRKEGQNVTLSCEQNLNHDAMYWYRQDPGQGLRLIYYSQIVNDFQKGDIAEGYSVSREKKESFPLTVTSAQKNPTAFYLCASSIAWLGGDYGYTFGSGTRLTVV.

V is TRBV2 and J is TRBJ2-3, with 7 positions matching TRBD2. The junction had 5 bases not matched to a gene; V was cut back by 3 bases and J by 2 bases. The CDR3 spans 15 residues. The V gene's germline CDR1 is SNHLY and CDR2 FYNNEI. The CDR3 spells CASSDGRGFTDTQYF. In DNA form, the CDR3 reads TGTGCCAGCAGTGACGGGCGGGGGTTCACAGATACGCAGTATTTT.

The V call is TRBV20-1, the J call TRBJ1-2; 8 bases are a match to TRBD1. This CDR3 contains 15 residues. Losses at the gene ends were 3 bases for V and 5 bases for J; bases not matched to a gene: 11. The germline V gene encodes CDR1 DFQATT and CDR2 SNEGSKA (reference sequence). The CDR3 here is CSASSVGTGGYGYTF. The CDR3 nucleotides read TGCAGTGCTAGTAGTGTAGGGACAGGAGGGTATGGCTACACCTTC.

The rearrangement uses TRBV18 and TRBJ1-6; D call uncertain. Between the trimmed V and J ends, which lost 2 bases and 17 bases, there was a span of 19 bases. This CDR3 comprises 14 residues. The V gene's germline CDR1 is KGHSH and CDR2 LQKENI. In DNA, the CDR3 is TGTGCCAGCTCACCATCTTCGACTGCCCACTGGATCCACTTT. Its protein product is CASSPSSTAHWIHF.

This rearrangement joins TRBV29-1 to TRBJ1-1; 8 bases line up with TRBD1. CDR3 length equals 14 residues. Germline V gene sequence: CDR1 SQVTM, CDR2 ANQGSEA. V gave up 3 bases and J gave up 6 bases; unmatched junction bases: 9. CDR3 sequence (DNA): TGCAGCGTTGATCTTCTCGGACAGGGAGCTGAAGCTTTCTTT. Protein sequence: CSVDLLGQGAEAFF.

The chain combines TRBV30 with TRBJ1-6; D remains unclear. This CDR3 spans 12 amino acids. Germline loops: CDR1 GTSNPN, CDR2 SVGIG (reference sequence). V gave up 5 bases and J gave up 10 bases, with 12 bases separating them. This chain's CDR3 is CAWSGSWSPLHF. CDR3 nucleotide sequence: TGTGCCTGGTCGGGTAGCTGGTCACCCCTCCACTTT. Filled out from reference TRBV30 and TRBJ1-6, the complete variable domain reads SQTIHQWPATLVQPVGSPLSLECTVEGTSNPNLYWYRQAAGRGLQLLFYSVGIGQISSEVPQNLSASRPQDRQFILSSKKLLLSDSGFYLCAWSGSWSPLHFGNGTRLTVT.